Listed here is a single TCR beta chain. What it binds is not known. The CDR3 is made up of 17 amino acids. Trimming took 1 base from V and 4 from J, leaving 20 bases between them. The germline CDR1 and CDR2 sequences are SGHDN and FVKESK. Researchers made TCR cDNA using 5'RACE template switching, and this step added a universal primer site and UMIs. TCRdb ran MiXCR on the 5' RACE reads and lists one entry per CDR3 protein. The table has around 400,000 distinct CDR3 sequences, roughly 10% seen once; the top ten hold around 19%. The data belong to a study of T cells after yellow fever vaccination. Findings and limits, study-wide: The booster saw the reappearance of most primary-vaccination clones (roughly 95% CD4, roughly 87% CD8). Of the clonotypes, a small share occurred in both CD4 and CD8 compartments. Within FACS-sorted repertoires, abundant clonotypes contaminating from the bulk population could be present.

The receptor was isolated from a man between 18 and 35 years old who received the YFV17D yellow fever vaccine. The chain links TRBV14 to TRBJ2-7; the D gene is possibly TRBD1 (5 bases). The source was PBMCs, collected on the day of the first yellow fever vaccination. The CDR3 region is CASSQVSSARRGYEQYF. DNA of the CDR3: TGTGCCAGCAGCCAAGTTTCGTCGGCCAGAAGGGGTTACGAGCAGTACTTC.